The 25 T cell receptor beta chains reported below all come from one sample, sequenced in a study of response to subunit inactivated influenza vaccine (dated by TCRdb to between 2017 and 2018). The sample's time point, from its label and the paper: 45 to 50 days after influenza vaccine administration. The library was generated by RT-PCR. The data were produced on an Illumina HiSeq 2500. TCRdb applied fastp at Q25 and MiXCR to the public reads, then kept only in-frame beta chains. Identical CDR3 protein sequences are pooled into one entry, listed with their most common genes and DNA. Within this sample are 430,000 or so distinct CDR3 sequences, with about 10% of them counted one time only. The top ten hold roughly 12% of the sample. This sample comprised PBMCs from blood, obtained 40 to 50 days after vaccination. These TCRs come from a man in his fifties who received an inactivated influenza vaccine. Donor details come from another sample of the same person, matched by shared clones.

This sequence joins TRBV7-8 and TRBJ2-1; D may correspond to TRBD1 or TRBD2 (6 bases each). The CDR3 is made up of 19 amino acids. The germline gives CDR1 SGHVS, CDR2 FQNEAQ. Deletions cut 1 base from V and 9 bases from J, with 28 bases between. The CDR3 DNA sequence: TGTGCCAGCAGCTTAGTAGGGGGAATCGGAGGGGAGCGGTTTGCTGAGCAGTTCTTC. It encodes CASSLVGGIGGERFAEQFF.

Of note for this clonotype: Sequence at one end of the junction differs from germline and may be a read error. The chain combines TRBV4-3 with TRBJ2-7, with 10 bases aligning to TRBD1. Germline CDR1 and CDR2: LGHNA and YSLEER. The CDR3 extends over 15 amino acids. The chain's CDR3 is CASSQRDRGPYEHYF. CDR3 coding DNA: TGCGCCAGCAGCCAAAGGGACAGGGGACCCTACGAGCATTACTTC.

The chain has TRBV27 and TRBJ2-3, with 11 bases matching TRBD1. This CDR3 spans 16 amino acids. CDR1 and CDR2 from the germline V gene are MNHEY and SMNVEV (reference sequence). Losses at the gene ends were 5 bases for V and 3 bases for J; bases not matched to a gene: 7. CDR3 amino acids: CASSHGQGARTDTQYF. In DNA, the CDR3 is TGTGCCAGCAGTCACGGACAGGGGGCGAGGACAGATACGCAGTATTTT.

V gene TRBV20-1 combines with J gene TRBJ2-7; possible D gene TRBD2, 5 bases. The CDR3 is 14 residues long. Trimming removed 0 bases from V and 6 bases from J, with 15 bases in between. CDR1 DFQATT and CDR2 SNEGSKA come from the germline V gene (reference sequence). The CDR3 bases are TGCAGTGCTAGAGATCCGGGCAGAGGGCGCGAGCAGTACTTC. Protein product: CSARDPGRGREQYF.

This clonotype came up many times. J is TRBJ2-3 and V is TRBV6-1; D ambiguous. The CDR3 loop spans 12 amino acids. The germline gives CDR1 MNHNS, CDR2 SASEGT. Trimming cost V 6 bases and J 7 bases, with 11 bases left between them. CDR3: CASSPGYYTQYF. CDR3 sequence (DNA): TGTGCCAGCAGCCCCGGGTACTATACGCAGTATTTT.

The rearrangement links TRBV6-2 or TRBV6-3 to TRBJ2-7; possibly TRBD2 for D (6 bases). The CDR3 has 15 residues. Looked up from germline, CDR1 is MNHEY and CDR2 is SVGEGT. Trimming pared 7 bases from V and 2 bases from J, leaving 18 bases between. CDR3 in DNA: TGTGCCAGCAAAACCCCGGGACTGCCAACCTACGAGCAGTACTTC. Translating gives CASKTPGLPTYEQYF.

The CDR3 DNA follows: TGCGCCAGCAGCCAATACGGATTTCTGGGGGCCAATGAAGCTTTCTTT. Residues: CASSQYGFLGANEAFF. This chain connects TRBV4-3 to TRBJ1-1; D may be TRBD1 (6 bases). This CDR3 region has 16 residues. CDR1 and CDR2 from the germline V gene are LGHNA and YSLEER. V lost 2 bases and J lost 7, with 20 bases in between.

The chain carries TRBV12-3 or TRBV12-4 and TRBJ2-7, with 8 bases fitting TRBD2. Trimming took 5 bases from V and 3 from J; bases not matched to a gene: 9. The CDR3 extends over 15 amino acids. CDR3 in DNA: TGTGCCAGCAGTCCCGGGGGGGGCCTTTTCTACGAGCAGTACTTC. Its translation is CASSPGGGLFYEQYF.

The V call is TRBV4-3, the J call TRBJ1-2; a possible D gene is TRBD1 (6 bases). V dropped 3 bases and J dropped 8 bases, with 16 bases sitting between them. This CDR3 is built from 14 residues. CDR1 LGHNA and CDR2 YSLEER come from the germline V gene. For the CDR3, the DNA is TGCGCCAGCAGCCATTCACAGGGATTCGGCGGCTACACCTTC. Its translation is CASSHSQGFGGYTF.

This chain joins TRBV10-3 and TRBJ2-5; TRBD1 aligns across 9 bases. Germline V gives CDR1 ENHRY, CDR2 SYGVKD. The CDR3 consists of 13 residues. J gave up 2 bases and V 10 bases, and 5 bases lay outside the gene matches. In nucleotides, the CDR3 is TGTGCCAGCGGGACAGGGCCACAAGAGACCCAGTACTTC. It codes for CASGTGPQETQYF.

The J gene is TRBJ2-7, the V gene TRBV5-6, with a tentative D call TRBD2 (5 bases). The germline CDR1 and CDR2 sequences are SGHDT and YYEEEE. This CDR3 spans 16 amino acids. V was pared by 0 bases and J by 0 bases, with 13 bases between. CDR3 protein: CASSLVRGRSSYEQYF. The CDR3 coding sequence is TGTGCCAGCAGCTTGGTCCGCGGGCGGAGCTCCTACGAGCAGTACTTC.

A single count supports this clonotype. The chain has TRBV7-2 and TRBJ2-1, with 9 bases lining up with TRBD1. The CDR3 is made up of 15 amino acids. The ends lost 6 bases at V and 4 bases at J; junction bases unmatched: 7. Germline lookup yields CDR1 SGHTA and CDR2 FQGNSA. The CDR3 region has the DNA TGTGCCAGCAGAACGGACAGGGGCCAGTACAATGAGCAGTTCTTC. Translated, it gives CASRTDRGQYNEQFF. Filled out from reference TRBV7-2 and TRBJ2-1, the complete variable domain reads GAGVSQSPSNKVTEKGKDVELRCDPISGHTALYWYRQSLGQGLEFLIYFQGNSAPDKSGLPSDRFSAERTGGSVSTLTIQRTQQEDSAVYLCASRTDRGQYNEQFFGPGTRLTVL.

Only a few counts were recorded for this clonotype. CDR3 loop: CASSWTGPETQYF. The CDR3 DNA follows: TGTGCCAGCAGCTGGACTGGCCCAGAGACCCAGTACTTC. This chain joins TRBV12-3 or TRBV12-4 and TRBJ2-5; possible D gene TRBD2, 5 bases. V was trimmed by 6 bases and J by 4 bases, leaving 12 bases between them. The CDR3 has 13 residues.

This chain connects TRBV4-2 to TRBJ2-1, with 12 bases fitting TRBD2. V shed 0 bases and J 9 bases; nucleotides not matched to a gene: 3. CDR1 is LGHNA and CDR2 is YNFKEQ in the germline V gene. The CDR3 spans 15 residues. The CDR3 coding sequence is TGTGCCAGCAGCCAAGATCCGACTAGCGGGAGTGAGCAGTTCTTC. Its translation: CASSQDPTSGSEQFF.

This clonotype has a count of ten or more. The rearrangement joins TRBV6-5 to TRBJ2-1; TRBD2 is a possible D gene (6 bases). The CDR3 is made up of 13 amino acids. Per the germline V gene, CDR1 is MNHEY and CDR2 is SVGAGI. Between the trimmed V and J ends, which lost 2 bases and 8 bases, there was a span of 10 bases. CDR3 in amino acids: CASSYRLEHEQFF. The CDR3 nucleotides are TGTGCCAGCAGTTACCGACTAGAACATGAGCAGTTCTTC.

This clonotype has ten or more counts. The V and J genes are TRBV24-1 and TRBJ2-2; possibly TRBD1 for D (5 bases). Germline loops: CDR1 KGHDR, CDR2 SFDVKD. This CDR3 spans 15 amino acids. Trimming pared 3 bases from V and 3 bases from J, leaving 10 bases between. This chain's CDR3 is CATSDAGKYTGELFF. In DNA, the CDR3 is TGTGCCACCAGTGATGCAGGGAAGTACACCGGGGAGCTGTTTTTT.

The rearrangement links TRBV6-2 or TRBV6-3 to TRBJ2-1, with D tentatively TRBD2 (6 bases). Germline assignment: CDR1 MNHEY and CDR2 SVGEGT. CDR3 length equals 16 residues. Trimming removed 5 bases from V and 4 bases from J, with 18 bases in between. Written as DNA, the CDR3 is TGTGCCAGCAGTATAGTTCCGGGACTCACATACAATGAGCAGTTCTTC. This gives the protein CASSIVPGLTYNEQFF.

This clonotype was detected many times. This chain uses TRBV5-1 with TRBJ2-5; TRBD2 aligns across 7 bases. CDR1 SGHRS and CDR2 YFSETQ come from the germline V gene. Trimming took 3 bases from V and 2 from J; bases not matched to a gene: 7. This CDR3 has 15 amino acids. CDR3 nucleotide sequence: TGCGCCAGCAGCTCGGGACGCGGGGGACAAGAGACCCAGTACTTC. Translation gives CASSSGRGGQETQYF. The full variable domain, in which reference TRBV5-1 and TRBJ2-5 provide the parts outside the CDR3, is KAGVTQTPRYLIKTRGQQVTLSCSPISGHRSVSWYQQTPGQGLQFLFEYFSETQRNKGNFPGRFSGRQFSNSRSEMNVSTLELGDSALYLCASSSGRGGQETQYFGPGTRLLVL.

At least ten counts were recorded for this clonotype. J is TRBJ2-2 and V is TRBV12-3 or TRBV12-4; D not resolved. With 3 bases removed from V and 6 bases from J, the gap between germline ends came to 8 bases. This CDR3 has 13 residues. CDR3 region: CASSFVQAGELFF. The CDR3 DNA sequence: TGTGCCAGCAGTTTCGTGCAAGCCGGGGAGCTGTTTTTT.

The CDR3 DNA sequence: TGTGCCAGCAGTATCCAGGGGGCCCGGAGCGATGAGCAGTTCTTC. This translates into CASSIQGARSDEQFF. V and J are TRBV6-1 and TRBJ2-1; 8 positions match TRBD1. Trimming at V came to 5 bases and at J to 8 bases, leaving 11 bases not matched to a gene. Germline V gene lookup returns CDR1 MNHNS and CDR2 SASEGT. The CDR3 consists of 15 residues.

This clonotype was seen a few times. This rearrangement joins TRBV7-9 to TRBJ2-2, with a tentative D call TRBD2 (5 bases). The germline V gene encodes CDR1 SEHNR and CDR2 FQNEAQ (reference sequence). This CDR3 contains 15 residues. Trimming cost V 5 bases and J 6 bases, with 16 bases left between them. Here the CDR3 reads CASSQSGGKAGELFF. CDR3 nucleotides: TGTGCCAGCAGCCAAAGCGGAGGAAAGGCCGGGGAGCTGTTTTTT.

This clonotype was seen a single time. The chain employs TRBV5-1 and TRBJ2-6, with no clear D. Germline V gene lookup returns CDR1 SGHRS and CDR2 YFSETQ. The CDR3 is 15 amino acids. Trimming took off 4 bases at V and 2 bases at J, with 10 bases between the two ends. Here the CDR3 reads CASSTKGPGANVLTF. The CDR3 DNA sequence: TGCGCCAGCAGCACCAAGGGTCCTGGGGCCAACGTCCTGACTTTC.

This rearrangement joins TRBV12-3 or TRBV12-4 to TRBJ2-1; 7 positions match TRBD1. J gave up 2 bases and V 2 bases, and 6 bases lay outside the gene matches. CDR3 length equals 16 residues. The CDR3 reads CASSLPAGGPYNEQFF. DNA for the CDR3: TGTGCCAGCAGTTTACCCGCAGGGGGACCCTACAATGAGCAGTTCTTC.

CDR3 DNA: TGTGCCAGCAGCTTAGGCGTTGGGGATTCAGATACGCAGTATTTT. It is translated as CASSLGVGDSDTQYF. V gene TRBV7-9 combines with J gene TRBJ2-3; no firm D call. This CDR3 is 15 amino acids long. The V and J ends lost 1 base and 4 bases respectively, with 12 bases between them. CDR1 SEHNR and CDR2 FQNEAQ come from the germline V gene (reference sequence).

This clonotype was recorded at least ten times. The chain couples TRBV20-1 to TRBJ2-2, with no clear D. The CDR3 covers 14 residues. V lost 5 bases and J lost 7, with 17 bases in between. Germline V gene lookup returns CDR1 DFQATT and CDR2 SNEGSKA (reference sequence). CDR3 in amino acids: CSAGTIQRIGELFF. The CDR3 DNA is TGCAGTGCTGGCACAATTCAAAGGATCGGGGAGCTGTTTTTT.